The clone carrying this TCR beta chain has only one observation. Unmatched junction bases numbered 3, after V lost 4 bases and J lost 5 bases. The CDR3 covers 12 residues. Germline values: CDR1 SQVTM, CDR2 ANQGSEA. The source of the sample is a study of blood T cell repertoires in COVID-19. At the level of the study: Acute and convalescent COVID-19 samples came from the United States, Italy and Spain. PBMCs, B-cell-depleted T cells, or T cells provided the cDNA or gDNA that made up the material.

While infection was still active, Seattle patients were enrolled and then followed longitudinally. Per the authors' pipeline: Amplification from reference gene primers served as the basis for estimated nucleated cell counts. Sequenced by immunoSEQ multiplex PCR; TCRdb stores in-frame clones only, minus some. That table gives V, J and clone size, and the DNA gave D and trimming. This table has about 150,000 clones, over 80% appearing once. Sequences were obtained from peripheral blood. The chain employs TRBV29-1 and TRBJ2-7, with 9 bases identical to TRBD1. The TCR sequence derives from a man aged 30 to 39 with COVID-19, enrolled during active disease. For the CDR3, the DNA is TGCAGCGTTGCCCGGGACAGGGACGAGCAGTACTTC. Encoded protein: CSVARDRDEQYF.